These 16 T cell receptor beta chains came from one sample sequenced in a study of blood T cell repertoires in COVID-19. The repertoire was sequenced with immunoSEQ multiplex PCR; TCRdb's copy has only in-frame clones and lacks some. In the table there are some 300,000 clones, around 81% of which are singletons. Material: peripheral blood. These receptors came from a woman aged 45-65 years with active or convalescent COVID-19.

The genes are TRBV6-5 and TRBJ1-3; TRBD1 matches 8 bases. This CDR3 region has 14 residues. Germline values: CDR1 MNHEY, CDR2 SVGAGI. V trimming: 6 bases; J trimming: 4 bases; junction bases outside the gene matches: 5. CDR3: CASRMDRAGNTIYF. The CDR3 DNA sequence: TGTGCCAGCAGGATGGACAGGGCCGGAAACACCATATATTTT.

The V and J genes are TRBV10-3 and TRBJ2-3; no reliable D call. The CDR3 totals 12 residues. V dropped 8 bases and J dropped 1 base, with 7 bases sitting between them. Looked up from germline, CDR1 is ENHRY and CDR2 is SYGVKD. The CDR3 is CAIGLGTDTQYF. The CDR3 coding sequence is TGTGCCATCGGTCTAGGCACAGATACGCAGTATTTT.

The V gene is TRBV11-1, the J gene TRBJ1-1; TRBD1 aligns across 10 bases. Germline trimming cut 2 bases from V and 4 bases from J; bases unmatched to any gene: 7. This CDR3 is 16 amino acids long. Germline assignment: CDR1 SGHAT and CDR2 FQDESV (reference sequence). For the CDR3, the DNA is TGTGCCAGCAGCTTACGGAGGGGACAGGGGAGCACTGAAGCTTTCTTT. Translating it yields CASSLRRGQGSTEAFF.

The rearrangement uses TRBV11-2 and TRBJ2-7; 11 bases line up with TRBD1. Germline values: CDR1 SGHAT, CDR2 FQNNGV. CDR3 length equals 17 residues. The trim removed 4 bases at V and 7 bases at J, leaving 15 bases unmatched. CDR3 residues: CASSSTPTGQGAGEQYF. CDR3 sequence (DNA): TGTGCCAGCAGCTCGACCCCCACCGGACAGGGGGCTGGGGAGCAGTACTTC.

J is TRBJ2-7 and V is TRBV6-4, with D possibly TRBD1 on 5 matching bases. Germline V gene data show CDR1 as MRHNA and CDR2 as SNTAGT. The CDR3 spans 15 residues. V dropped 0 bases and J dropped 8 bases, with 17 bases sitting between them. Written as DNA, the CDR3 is TGTGCCAGCAGTGACTCGGTCAGGGAAGGATCTAAGCAGTACTTC. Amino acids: CASSDSVREGSKQYF.

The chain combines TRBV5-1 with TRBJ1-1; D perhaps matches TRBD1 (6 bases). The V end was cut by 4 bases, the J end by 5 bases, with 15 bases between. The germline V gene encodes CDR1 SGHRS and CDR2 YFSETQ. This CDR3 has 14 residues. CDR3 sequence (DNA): TGCGCCAGCAGCCCGGGACAAACGGGAACTGAAGCTTTCTTT. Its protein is CASSPGQTGTEAFF.

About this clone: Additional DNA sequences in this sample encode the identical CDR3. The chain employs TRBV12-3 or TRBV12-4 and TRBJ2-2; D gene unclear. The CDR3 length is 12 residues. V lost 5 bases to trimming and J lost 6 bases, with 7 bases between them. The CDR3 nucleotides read TGTGCCAGCAGTCTCCTCTCCGGGGAGCTGTTTTTT. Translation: CASSLLSGELFF.

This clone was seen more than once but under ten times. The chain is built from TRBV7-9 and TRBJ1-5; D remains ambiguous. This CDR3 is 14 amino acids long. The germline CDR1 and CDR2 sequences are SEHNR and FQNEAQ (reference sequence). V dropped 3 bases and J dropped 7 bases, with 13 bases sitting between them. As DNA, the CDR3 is TGTGCCAGCAGCTTGACATCGGCTGGCCAGCCCCAGCATTTT. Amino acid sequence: CASSLTSAGQPQHF.

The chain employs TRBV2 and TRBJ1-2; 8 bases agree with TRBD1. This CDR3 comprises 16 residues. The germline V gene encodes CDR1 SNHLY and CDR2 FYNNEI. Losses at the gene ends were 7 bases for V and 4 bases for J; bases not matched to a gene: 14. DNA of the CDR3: TGTGCCAGCATGACGGGGTGGGGCAGGGGGCCCTATGGCTACACCTTC. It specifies CASMTGWGRGPYGYTF.

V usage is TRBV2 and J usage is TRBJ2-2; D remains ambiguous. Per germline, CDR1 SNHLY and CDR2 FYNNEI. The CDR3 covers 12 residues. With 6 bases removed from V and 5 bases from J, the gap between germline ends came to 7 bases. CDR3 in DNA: TGTGCCAGCAGCGGAGTAACCGGGGAGCTGTTTTTT. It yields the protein CASSGVTGELFF.

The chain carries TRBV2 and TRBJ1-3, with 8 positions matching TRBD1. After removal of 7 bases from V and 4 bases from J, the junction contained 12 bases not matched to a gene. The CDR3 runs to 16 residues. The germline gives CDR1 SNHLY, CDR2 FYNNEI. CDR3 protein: CASTDQGQVLGNTIYF. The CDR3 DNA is TGTGCCAGCACTGATCAGGGACAGGTGCTCGGAAACACCATATATTTT.

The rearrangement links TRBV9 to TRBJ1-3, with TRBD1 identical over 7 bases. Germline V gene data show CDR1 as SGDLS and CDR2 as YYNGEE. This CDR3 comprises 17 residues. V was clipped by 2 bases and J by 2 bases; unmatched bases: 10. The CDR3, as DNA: TGTGCCAGCAGCGTTTACGACAGGGCTTCGGCTGGAAACACCATATATTTT. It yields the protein CASSVYDRASAGNTIYF.

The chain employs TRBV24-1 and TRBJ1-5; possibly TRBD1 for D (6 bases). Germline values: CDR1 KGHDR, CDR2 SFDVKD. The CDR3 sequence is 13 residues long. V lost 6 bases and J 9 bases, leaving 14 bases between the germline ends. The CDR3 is CATSQGQGWPQHF. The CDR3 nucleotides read TGTGCCACCAGTCAGGGGCAGGGTTGGCCCCAGCATTTT.

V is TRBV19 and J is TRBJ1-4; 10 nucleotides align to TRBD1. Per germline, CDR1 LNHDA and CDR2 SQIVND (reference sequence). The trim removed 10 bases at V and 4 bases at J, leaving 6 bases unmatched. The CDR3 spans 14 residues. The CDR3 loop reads CATLGTGDNEKLFF. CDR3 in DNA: TGTGCCACCTTAGGGACAGGGGATAATGAAAAACTGTTTTTT.

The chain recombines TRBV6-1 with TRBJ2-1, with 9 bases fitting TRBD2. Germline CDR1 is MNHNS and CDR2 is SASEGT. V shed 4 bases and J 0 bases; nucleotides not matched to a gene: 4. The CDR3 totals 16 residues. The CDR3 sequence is CASSVLTSGSYNEQFF. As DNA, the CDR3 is TGTGCCAGCAGTGTCTTGACTAGCGGCTCCTACAATGAGCAGTTCTTC.

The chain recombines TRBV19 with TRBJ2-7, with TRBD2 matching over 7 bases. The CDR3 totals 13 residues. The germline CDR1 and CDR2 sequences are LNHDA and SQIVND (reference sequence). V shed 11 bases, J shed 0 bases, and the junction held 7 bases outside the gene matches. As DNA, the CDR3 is TGTGCCTGCGGGGCTAGCGGCTCCTACGAGCAGTACTTC. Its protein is CACGASGSYEQYF.